This is a list of T cell receptor beta chains from one sample in a study of T cell repertoires in cytomegalovirus infection. TCRdb independently ran MiXCR on the reads; one entry per CDR3 protein. The table lists 150,000 or so distinct CDR3 sequences, 17% of them singletons, with 18% in the top ten. The sample comprised CD8+ T cells from PBMCs. All receptors come from a human donor in good health (CMV status not recorded). Some clones in this sample may be carry-over from other donors' samples. CDR3s include the opening cysteine and the closing phenylalanine or tryptophan. Each record gives: D gene, V gene, clone size, J gene, CDR3 DNA, CDR3 protein. D genes are given only for firm matches. Not all rows give a size; the values are once, few, many and, for expanded clones, a class.

>-|TRBV10-3|-|TRBJ1-4
TGTGCCATCAGTGAGAGAGAAACAGGGGAAAAACTGTTTTTT
CAISERETGEKLFF
>-|TRBV7-8|few|TRBJ2-1
TGTGCCAGCACTGGACTATTCCAAAATGAGCAGTTCTTC
CASTGLFQNEQFF
>TRBD1|TRBV10-3|-|TRBJ1-1
TGTGCCATGGGGACAGGCCGCACTGAAGCTTTCTTT
CAMGTGRTEAFF
>TRBD2|TRBV7-6|few|TRBJ2-5
TGTGCCAGCAGCTTAGTGGTAGCGGGGGGTCGAGAGACCCAGTACTTC
CASSLVVAGGRETQYF
>-|TRBV29-1|-|TRBJ2-1
TGCAGCGTTGAAGGGCTAAGGAAGGGCGCCGACAATGAGCAGTTCTTC
CSVEGLRKGADNEQFF
>TRBD2|TRBV28|few|TRBJ2-7
TGTGCCAGCAGTTTCCCTGGGACTAGCGGCTCCTACGAGCAGTACTTC
CASSFPGTSGSYEQYF
>-|TRBV19|-|TRBJ2-6
TGTGCCAGTGAGGAGGTTTTTGGGGCCAACGTCCTGACTTTC
CASEEVFGANVLTF
>-|TRBV6-5|few|TRBJ2-3
TGTGCCAGCAGTTACAGTCGCGGGACTTCCAGAGATACGCAGTATTTT
CASSYSRGTSRDTQYF
>-|TRBV7-3|-|TRBJ1-1
TGTGCCAGCAGCTTAACTCAAGGGAGCACTGAAGCTTTCTTT
CASSLTQGSTEAFF
>-|TRBV7-9|few|TRBJ2-4
TGTGCCAGCAGCTTAAATAGGGGAGAAGCCAAAAACATTCAGTACTTC
CASSLNRGEAKNIQYF
>TRBD1|TRBV29-1|-|TRBJ2-1
TGCAGCGTAGCAGGGACAGTGGAAGGCAATGAGCAGTTCTTC
CSVAGTVEGNEQFF
>-|TRBV7-6|-|TRBJ1-4
TGTGCCAGCAGCCGCCCAGACCGCTGGGAAGGAAGGAGTGAAAAACTGTTTTTT
CASSRPDRWEGRSEKLFF
>-|TRBV7-9|few|TRBJ1-1
TGTGCCAGCAGTCCCCAGGGGAACACTGAAGCTTTCTTT
CASSPQGNTEAFF
>-|TRBV5-4|-|TRBJ2-7
TGTGCCAGCAGTTCAGAATACTCCTACGAGCAGTACTTC
CASSSEYSYEQYF
>TRBD2|TRBV10-2|-|TRBJ2-1
TGCGCCAGCAGTGAAAAGCGGGAGGGCAATGAGCAGTTCTTC
CASSEKREGNEQFF
>-|TRBV7-2|-|TRBJ1-4
TGTGCCAGCAGAATCGGACGCCCGGACATGAGTGAAAAACTGTTTTTT
CASRIGRPDMSEKLFF
>-|TRBV5-1|few|TRBJ2-7
TGCGCCAGCAGCAATCCAGATAGCTCCTACGAGCAGTACTTC
CASSNPDSSYEQYF
>TRBD2|TRBV20-1|-|TRBJ2-5
TGCAGTGCTGCGTTAGCGGGGGTCCTACAAGAGACCCAGTACTTC
CSAALAGVLQETQYF
>TRBD2|TRBV7-3|many|TRBJ2-7
TGTGCCAGCAGCTCGTCGACTAGCGCCAGCTACGAGCAGTACTTC
CASSSSTSASYEQYF
>-|TRBV27|-|TRBJ2-7
TGTGCCAGCAGGCGGGACGGTGCCTACGAGCAGTACTTC
CASRRDGAYEQYF
>TRBD1|TRBV7-9|-|TRBJ1-1
TGTGCCAGCAGCTTGAACCGGGACAGAATTGAAGCTTTCTTT
CASSLNRDRIEAFF